This T cell receptor (beta chain) derives from a study of shared clonotypes between healthy human individuals. The overall study: Researchers assigned three CD4 naive, three CD4 memory, two CD8 naive and one CD8 memory plate to each donor.

V shed 4 bases, J shed 4 bases, and the junction held 4 bases outside the gene matches. The CDR3 totals 12 residues. CDR1 and CDR2 (germline): SQVTM, ANQGSEA. In the naive CD8 group, cells lacked CD45RO and were positively selected for CCR7, so terminally differentiated effector memory CD45RA+ cells were left out. Study outcomes and limitations: Sequencing depth was expected to influence donor clonotype sharing. Larger estimated richness was generally recorded for naive subsets relative to memory subsets. The generation probabilities recorded for non-shared clonotypes fell below those of clonotypes shared by all four donors.

Profiling relied on immunoSEQ multiplex PCR, and the TCRdb table lists in-frame clones only, not all of them. The sample yields roughly 2.1 million clones, roughly 91% seen once. With regard to this clone: Its antigen is not known. Within the sample, other DNA sequences also encode this same CDR3.

V and J are TRBV29-1 and TRBJ2-7, with 7 bases fitting TRBD2. The sequenced sample consisted of naive CD8+ T cells from PBMCs. The sequence derives from a man aged 18 to 30 in good health. Some clones in this sample may be carry-over from other donors' samples. The CDR3 region is CSVAGGGYEQYF. The CDR3 DNA is TGCAGCGTTGCCGGGGGAGGGTACGAGCAGTACTTC.